The text below deals with one TCR beta chain. Sequencing used immunoSEQ multiplex PCR; TCRdb keeps in-frame clones, though not all of them. This table holds hundreds of thousands of clones, around nine tenths found once. The data were taken from a study of blood T cell repertoires in COVID-19. CDR3 length: 14 residues. The germline V gene has CDR1 SGHAT and CDR2 FQNNGV. Trimming removed 3 bases from V and 5 bases from J; junction bases left unmatched: 5. Sequencing was carried out using peripheral blood. This receptor was obtained from a woman between 25 and 40 years old with acute or convalescent COVID-19. The chain recombines TRBV11-2 with TRBJ2-5; 8 nucleotides align to TRBD1. Written as DNA, the CDR3 is TGTGCCAGCAGCTTGGACAGGGCAAAGGAGACCCAGTACTTC. This sequence encodes CASSLDRAKETQYF.